The 10 T cell receptor beta chains given below trace back to one sample, sequenced in a study of cytomegalovirus exposure and HLA in healthy donors (dated by TCRdb to the late 2010s). Library creation used the immunoSEQ multiplex PCR assay. A mixture of 60 forward primers for TCR Vbeta segments and 13 reverse primers for TCR Jbeta segments was used in the multiplex PCR. The table was pulled from immuneACCESS by TCRdb, which kept in-frame rearrangements only. Such tables lose some clones; where checked, under half of the loss comes from unresolved V genes, and the rest has no known cause. The sample table records around 85,000 clones; about 80% of these occur just once. The ten most abundant clones make up approximately 29% of the sample. The sample comprised PBMCs. The receptor source for this set is a man between 50 and 59 years old in good health and CMV-seropositive.

This clone was observed a handful of times. This chain joins TRBV27 and TRBJ2-7; the D gene is possibly TRBD2 (6 bases). Germline CDR1 reads MNHEY; CDR2 reads SMNVEV (reference sequence). V lost 5 bases and J lost 6, with 17 bases in between. This CDR3 is 14 amino acids long. CDR3 in DNA: TGTGCCAGCAGTGCCGACCGGGACTCGGGCGAGCAGTACTTC. Protein product: CASSADRDSGEQYF.

The rearrangement joins TRBV29-1 to TRBJ1-4, with TRBD1 matching 9 bases. The CDR3 has 14 residues. CDR1 SQVTM and CDR2 ANQGSEA come from the germline V gene. J was trimmed by 7 bases and V by 3 bases; bases with no gene match: 6. The CDR3 sequence: CSVDGQGSGEKLFF. CDR3 DNA sequence: TGCAGCGTTGACGGACAGGGGTCGGGTGAAAAACTGTTTTTT.

The chain uses TRBV7-2 and TRBJ2-3, with a tentative D call TRBD2 (5 bases). The CDR3 spans 15 residues. CDR1 is SGHTA and CDR2 is FQGNSA in the germline V gene. The V and J ends lost 0 bases and 3 bases respectively, with 10 bases between them. The CDR3 reads CASSLAESGTDTQYF. CDR3 sequence (DNA): TGTGCCAGCAGCTTAGCCGAAAGCGGTACAGATACGCAGTATTTT.

The rearrangement links TRBV11-3 to TRBJ2-7; tentative D call: TRBD2 (6 bases). V dropped 0 bases and J dropped 5 bases, with 11 bases sitting between them. The germline gives CDR1 SGHNT, CDR2 YENEEA. CDR3 length equals 14 residues. DNA of the CDR3: TGTGCCAGCAGCTTAGACGGGAGCTTCGACGAGCAGTACTTC. This codes for CASSLDGSFDEQYF.

This clone was picked up one time. The CDR3 reads CASSRTGTGNEKLFF. DNA of the CDR3: TGCGCCAGCAGCCGGACCGGGACAGGGAATGAAAAACTGTTTTTT. The genes are TRBV4-1 and TRBJ1-4, with TRBD1 matching over 9 bases. The CDR3 length is 15 residues. V lost 4 bases, J lost 5 bases, and 5 bases stayed unmatched. Germline V gene sequence: CDR1 MGHRA, CDR2 YSYEKL.

This clone was counted only a few times. This chain connects TRBV18 to TRBJ2-2; 11 bases line up with TRBD1. Germline trimming cut 6 bases from V and 2 bases from J; bases unmatched to any gene: 5. There are 16 residues in the CDR3. Germline lookup yields CDR1 KGHSH and CDR2 LQKENI. The CDR3 spells CASSHGQGANTGELFF. CDR3 DNA sequence: TGTGCCAGCTCTCACGGACAGGGGGCAAACACCGGGGAGCTGTTTTTT.

This clone was seen a handful of times. This chain connects TRBV5-1 to TRBJ2-7; a possible D gene is TRBD1 (6 bases). CDR1 and CDR2 from the germline V gene are SGHRS and YFSETQ. The CDR3 length is 13 residues. The V end was cut by 3 bases, the J end by 2 bases, with 9 bases between. CDR3 coding DNA: TGCGCCAGCAGCTGGGACAATACCTACGAGCAGTACTTC. Protein sequence: CASSWDNTYEQYF.

The gene calls are TRBV5-4 and TRBJ2-7, with 8 bases fitting TRBD2. The CDR3 is 14 amino acids. Losses at the gene ends were 0 bases for V and 2 bases for J; bases not matched to a gene: 1. CDR1 is SGHNT and CDR2 is YYREEE in the germline V gene (reference sequence). CDR3 loop: CASSLELAAYEQYF. The DNA of the CDR3 is TGTGCCAGCAGCTTGGAACTAGCGGCCTACGAGCAGTACTTC.

The chain is built from TRBV5-1 and TRBJ2-5; D not resolved. This CDR3 region has 13 residues. V dropped 0 bases and J dropped 4 bases, with 7 bases sitting between them. Germline V gene data show CDR1 as SGHRS and CDR2 as YFSETQ. In DNA, the CDR3 is TGCGCCAGCAGCTTGGTTAGAGGAGAGACCCAGTACTTC. It translates to CASSLVRGETQYF.

The V and J genes are TRBV28 and TRBJ2-5; TRBD2 is a possible D gene (6 bases). CDR1 and CDR2 from the germline V gene are MDHEN and SYDVKM. V shed 4 bases and J shed 5 bases, with 20 bases lying between them. The CDR3 has 16 amino acids. For the CDR3, the DNA is TGTGCCAGCAGTTCCAGGGATGGGCGGGATGTGGAGACCCAGTACTTC. Translation: CASSSRDGRDVETQYF.